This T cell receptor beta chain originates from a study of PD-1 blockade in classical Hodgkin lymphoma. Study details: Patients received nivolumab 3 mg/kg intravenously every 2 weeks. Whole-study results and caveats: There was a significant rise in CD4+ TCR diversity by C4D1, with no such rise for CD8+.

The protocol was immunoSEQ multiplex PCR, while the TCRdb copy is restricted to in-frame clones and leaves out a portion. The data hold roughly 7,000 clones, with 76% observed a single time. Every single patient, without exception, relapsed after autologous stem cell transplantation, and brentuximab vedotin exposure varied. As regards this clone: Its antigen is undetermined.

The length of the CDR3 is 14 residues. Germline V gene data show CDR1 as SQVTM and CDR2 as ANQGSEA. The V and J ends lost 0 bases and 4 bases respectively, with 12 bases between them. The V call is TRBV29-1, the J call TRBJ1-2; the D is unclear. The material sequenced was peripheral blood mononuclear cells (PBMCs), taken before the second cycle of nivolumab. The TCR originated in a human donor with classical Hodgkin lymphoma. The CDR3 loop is CSVEEDEGIYGYTF. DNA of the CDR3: TGCAGCGTTGAAGAGGACGAAGGGATCTATGGCTACACCTTC. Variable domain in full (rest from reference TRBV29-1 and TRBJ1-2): SAVISQKPSRDICQRGTSLTIQCQVDSQVTMMFWYRQQPGQSLTLIATANQGSEATYESGFVIDKFPISRPNLTFSTLTVSNMSPEDSSIYLCSVEEDEGIYGYTFGSGTRLTVV.